A single sample gave rise to the 12 T cell receptor beta chains below, sequenced in a study of blood T cell repertoires in COVID-19. Sequencing was performed with immunoSEQ multiplex PCR; in TCRdb, only in-frame clones are kept and a portion is missing. The data show roughly 100,000 clones, with approximately 81% seen just once and over 35% held by the top ten. The source material was peripheral blood. These receptor sequences come from a man older than 75 with acute or convalescent COVID-19.

This rearrangement joins TRBV9 to TRBJ2-2; 8 nucleotides line up with TRBD1. V lost 3 bases and J lost 7; bases outside the gene matches: 11. The CDR3 runs to 16 residues. Per the germline V gene, CDR1 is SGDLS and CDR2 is YYNGEE. CDR3 nucleotide sequence: TGTGCCAGCAGCGGCCGAAACAGGGGGGCGAGCGGGGAGCTGTTTTTT. Translated, it gives CASSGRNRGASGELFF.

This chain connects TRBV6-5 to TRBJ2-7; 8 nucleotides line up with TRBD1. Germline CDR1 MNHEY, CDR2 SVGAGI. With 7 bases clipped from V and 3 bases from J, the junction kept 11 bases outside the gene matches. The CDR3 is 15 residues long. In nucleotides, the CDR3 is TGTGCCAGCATTAGGACAGGGCGACTGGGCTACGAGCAGTACTTC. Translated: CASIRTGRLGYEQYF.

The chain couples TRBV10-3 to TRBJ1-1; 10 bases are shared with TRBD1. Trimming removed 3 bases from V and 9 bases from J; junction bases left unmatched: 10. Per germline, CDR1 ENHRY and CDR2 SYGVKD. CDR3 size: 15 residues. The CDR3 protein is CAISDPTGTGVKAFF. CDR3 sequence (DNA): TGTGCCATCAGTGACCCAACCGGGACAGGGGTCAAAGCTTTCTTT.

V and J are TRBV5-1 and TRBJ2-7, with a tentative D call TRBD2 (6 bases). The ends were cut back, 7 bases at V and 3 bases at J, with 17 bases in the middle. The CDR3 is 14 amino acids. Germline V gene data show CDR1 as SGHRS and CDR2 as YFSETQ. The CDR3 protein is CASRSGTVLYEQYF. The DNA for the CDR3 is TGCGCCAGCCGTTCCGGGACTGTTCTCTACGAGCAGTACTTC.

The chain employs TRBV6-6 and TRBJ2-7; 8 bases line up with TRBD2. Germline values: CDR1 MNHNY, CDR2 SVGAGI (reference sequence). J gave up 7 bases and V 3 bases, and 14 bases lay outside the gene matches. CDR3 size: 16 residues. CDR3 sequence (DNA): TGTGCCAGCAGTTATTCGGCGGGAGGACCCTTCGGGGAGCAGTACTTC. Residues: CASSYSAGGPFGEQYF.

In this sample, this clone turned up many times. The gene calls are TRBV2 and TRBJ1-6; weak D call: TRBD1 (6 bases). Trimming left V 5 bases short and J 9 bases short, with 17 bases between. The CDR3 runs 15 residues. Germline assignment: CDR1 SNHLY and CDR2 FYNNEI. The CDR3 protein is CASSQQGPAGSPLHF. Written as DNA, the CDR3 is TGTGCCAGCAGTCAACAGGGTCCCGCGGGTTCACCCCTCCACTTT.

In its sample, this clone was seen a few times. The chain combines TRBV7-9 with TRBJ2-3, with 8 bases matching TRBD2. The CDR3 length is 16 residues. V lost 2 bases and J lost 4; bases outside the gene matches: 8. In germline, CDR1 is SEHNR, CDR2 FQNEAQ (reference sequence). CDR3 coding DNA: TGTGCCAGCAGCTTATTGGCGGGAGGTATAGCAGATACGCAGTATTTT. This gives the protein CASSLLAGGIADTQYF.

This chain links TRBV28 with TRBJ2-7; D unresolved. The CDR3 has 15 residues. Germline V lookup: CDR1 MDHEN, CDR2 SYDVKM. V gave up 4 bases and J gave up 3 bases, with 16 bases separating them. CDR3 protein: CASSSPSSIGYEQYF. DNA for the CDR3: TGTGCCAGCAGTTCACCTTCTAGTATTGGCTACGAGCAGTACTTC.

The J gene is TRBJ1-6, the V gene TRBV21-1; the table names TRBD1, a call not compared with the DNA. TRBV21-1 is deemed a pseudogene. The CDR3 covers 16 residues. The CDR3 DNA is TGTGCCAGCAGCCTAAATGCGGACAGGCCTAATTCACCCCTCCACTTT. It encodes CASSLNADRPNSPLHF.

V gene TRBV30 combines with J gene TRBJ1-4, with 8 bases identical to TRBD1. This CDR3 is built from 13 residues. Germline values: CDR1 GTSNPN, CDR2 SVGIG (reference sequence). Losses at the gene ends were 2 bases for V and 6 bases for J; bases not matched to a gene: 2. The CDR3 loop is CAWSTGGDEKLFF. CDR3 coding DNA: TGTGCCTGGAGTACAGGGGGGGATGAAAAACTGTTTTTT. The complete variable domain, with remaining parts taken from reference TRBV30 and TRBJ1-4, reads SQTIHQWPATLVQPVGSPLSLECTVEGTSNPNLYWYRQAAGRGLQLLFYSVGIGQISSEVPQNLSASRPQDRQFILSSKKLLLSDSGFYLCAWSTGGDEKLFFGSGTQLSVL.

The chain is built from TRBV5-1 and TRBJ2-3, with TRBD2 matching over 16 bases. V trimming: 5 bases; J trimming: 6 bases; junction bases outside the gene matches: 6. Germline V CDR1 and CDR2: SGHRS, YFSETQ. This CDR3 comprises 16 residues. The CDR3 DNA is TGCGCCAGCAGGGATGGGACTAGCGGGAGGGTGGATACGCAGTATTTT. This encodes CASRDGTSGRVDTQYF.

The chain uses TRBV7-8 and TRBJ1-5; TRBD1 matches at 9 bases. This CDR3 is built from 17 residues. Per the germline V gene, CDR1 is SGHVS and CDR2 is FQNEAQ. Trimming cost V 1 base and J 4 bases; bases outside gene matches: 8. The CDR3 sequence: CASSLGAGQGTNQPQHF. In DNA, the CDR3 is TGTGCCAGCAGCTTAGGGGCGGGACAGGGAACTAATCAGCCCCAGCATTTT.